This T cell receptor (beta chain) was sequenced during a study of control samples from healthy donors and cancer patients. Germline CDR1 and CDR2: SGHTA and FQGTGA. The CDR3 runs 15 residues. With 5 bases removed from V and 3 bases from J, the gap between germline ends came to 17 bases. Sequencing used immunoSEQ multiplex PCR; TCRdb keeps in-frame clones, though not all of them. The sample yields 150,000 or so clones, roughly 90% seen once. The sequence was collected from a man aged 35 to 55 in good health. Sequences were obtained from blood. This chain joins TRBV7-3 and TRBJ2-7; perhaps D is TRBD1 or TRBD2 (5 bases each). CDR3 in amino acids: CASSRAGTTNYEQYF. The DNA for the CDR3 is TGTGCCAGCAGCCGTGCCGGGACCACTAACTACGAGCAGTACTTC.